This T cell receptor beta chain is drawn from a study of CD4 and CD8 cells across lung adenocarcinoma regions. TCRdb fed the PCR reads into MiXCR, producing one record per CDR3 protein. The sample records 3,000 to 4,000 distinct CDR3 sequences, roughly 51% being singletons. Germline loops: CDR1 MNHNS, CDR2 SASEGT. This CDR3 region has 15 residues. Localized lung adenocarcinoma, a non-small cell lung cancer, affected the donors. This clonotype was sampled from a female donor with lung adenocarcinoma. The CD4 and CD8 labels of this study may be unreliable. This sequence joins TRBV6-1 and TRBJ2-4; 9 bases agree with TRBD1. The J call is in doubt because the DNA end fits TRBJ2-1 better. Sequenced material: CD4+ T cells from the margin of a lung tumor. CDR3: CASSEWGQGSNEQFF. Written as DNA, the CDR3 is TGTGCCAGCAGTGAATGGGGACAGGGAAGCAATGAGCAGTTCTTC.